There are a few counts of the clone carrying this T cell receptor beta chain. The sample originates from a study of blood T cell repertoires in COVID-19. Study details: Samples came from the United States, Italy and Spain, spanning acute and convalescent COVID-19. From T cells, B-cell-depleted T cells, or PBMCs came the material, which was cDNA or gDNA.

Study processing details: Reference gene primer amplification yielded estimated nucleated cell counts. The repertoire was sequenced with immunoSEQ multiplex PCR; TCRdb's copy has only in-frame clones and lacks some. V, J and clone size reflect that table, while D and trimming were determined from the DNA. Among 170,000 or so clones listed, around 87% were seen once. Looked up from germline, CDR1 is GTSNPN and CDR2 is SVGIG (reference sequence). The V end was cut by 0 bases, the J end by 5 bases, with 4 bases between. There are 11 residues in the CDR3. The material sequenced was peripheral blood. This clonotype originated in a woman aged 18-29 years who had recovered from COVID-19. This chain links TRBV30 with TRBJ2-5; D is unclear. The CDR3 sequence: CAWSVLETQYF. The CDR3 region has the DNA TGTGCCTGGAGTGTACTGGAGACCCAGTACTTC.